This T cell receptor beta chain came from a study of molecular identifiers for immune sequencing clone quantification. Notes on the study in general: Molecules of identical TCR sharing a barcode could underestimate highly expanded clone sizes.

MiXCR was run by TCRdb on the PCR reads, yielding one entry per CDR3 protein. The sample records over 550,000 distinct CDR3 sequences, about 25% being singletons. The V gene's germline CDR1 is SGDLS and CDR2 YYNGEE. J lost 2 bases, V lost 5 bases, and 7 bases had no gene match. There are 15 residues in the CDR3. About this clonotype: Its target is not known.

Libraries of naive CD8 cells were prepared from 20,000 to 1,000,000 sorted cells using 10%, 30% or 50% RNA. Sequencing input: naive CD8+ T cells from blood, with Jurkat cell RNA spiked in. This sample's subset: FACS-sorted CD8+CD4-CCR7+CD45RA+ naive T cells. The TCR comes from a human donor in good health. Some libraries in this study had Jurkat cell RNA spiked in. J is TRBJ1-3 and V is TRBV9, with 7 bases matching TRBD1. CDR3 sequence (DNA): TGTGCCAGCAGTGCCGACAGGGCCCCTGGAAACACCATATATTTT. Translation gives CASSADRAPGNTIYF.